A selection of T cell receptor beta chains follows, all from one sample in a study of cytomegalovirus exposure and HLA in healthy donors. TCRdb keeps only in-frame clones here, not all; method: immunoSEQ multiplex PCR. The data show about 130,000 clones, about 78% seen once. The sequenced sample consisted of PBMCs. Every receptor here comes from a man aged 45-60 years in good health and CMV-seronegative. CDR3s include the opening cysteine and the closing phenylalanine or tryptophan. D genes are given only for firm matches. Some rows have no size entry. The others give once, few or many, or a class for an expanded clone.

clone size: -
CDR3 length: 13
D gene: TRBD1
V gene: TRBV7-2
J gene: TRBJ1-5
CDR3 protein: CASSGQEYQPQHF
CDR3 DNA: TGTGCCAGCAGCGGACAGGAATATCAGCCCCAGCATTTT

clone size: -
CDR3 length: 14
D gene: TRBD1
V gene: TRBV5-1
J gene: TRBJ2-3
CDR3 protein: CASSGGQSTDTQYF
CDR3 DNA: TGCGCCAGCAGCGGGGGACAGTCGACAGATACGCAGTATTTT

clone size: -
CDR3 length: 15
D gene: -
V gene: TRBV2
J gene: TRBJ2-2
CDR3 protein: CASSEMGGGVWELFF
CDR3 DNA: TGTGCCAGCAGTGAAATGGGGGGAGGTGTCTGGGAGCTGTTTTTT

clone size: few
CDR3 length: 16
D gene: TRBD1
V gene: TRBV4-1
J gene: TRBJ2-3
CDR3 protein: CASSRGGQGMADTQYF
CDR3 DNA: TGCGCCAGCAGCCGCGGAGGACAGGGGATGGCAGATACGCAGTATTTT

clone size: few
CDR3 length: 14
D gene: -
V gene: TRBV10-3
J gene: TRBJ2-1
CDR3 protein: CASGGPGTVEEQFF
CDR3 DNA: TGTGCATCAGGGGGGCCCGGGACAGTAGAGGAGCAGTTCTTC

clone size: -
CDR3 length: 15
D gene: -
V gene: TRBV6-5
J gene: TRBJ2-1
CDR3 protein: CASSRTGDSYNEQFF
CDR3 DNA: TGTGCTAGTTCCAGAACGGGGGACTCCTACAATGAGCAGTTCTTC

clone size: -
CDR3 length: 14
D gene: TRBD2
V gene: TRBV19
J gene: TRBJ2-7
CDR3 protein: CASSPRTSASEQYF
CDR3 DNA: TGTGCCAGTAGTCCGCGGACTAGCGCCTCCGAGCAGTACTTC

clone size: -
CDR3 length: 14
D gene: -
V gene: TRBV11-2
J gene: TRBJ1-2
CDR3 protein: CASTRARDNYGYTF
CDR3 DNA: TGTGCCAGCACCCGTGCCCGAGATAACTATGGCTACACCTTC

clone size: -
CDR3 length: 15
D gene: -
V gene: TRBV2
J gene: TRBJ2-1
CDR3 protein: CADGGESPAYNEQFF
CDR3 DNA: TGTGCCGATGGTGGAGAGTCGCCAGCCTACAATGAGCAGTTCTTC

clone size: -
CDR3 length: 15
D gene: TRBD2
V gene: TRBV7-2
J gene: TRBJ2-7
CDR3 protein: CASSWGLAGGPEQYF
CDR3 DNA: TGTGCCAGCAGCTGGGGACTAGCGGGAGGGCCGGAGCAGTACTTC

clone size: -
CDR3 length: 13
D gene: -
V gene: TRBV6-1
J gene: TRBJ1-5
CDR3 protein: CASSVGVNQPQHF
CDR3 DNA: TGTGCCAGCAGTGTAGGGGTTAATCAGCCCCAGCATTTT

clone size: -
CDR3 length: 15
D gene: TRBD2
V gene: TRBV27
J gene: TRBJ2-2
CDR3 protein: CASSLRLAIGGELFF
CDR3 DNA: TGTGCCAGCAGTTTAAGACTAGCGATAGGCGGGGAGCTGTTTTTT

clone size: -
CDR3 length: 15
D gene: -
V gene: TRBV28
J gene: TRBJ2-2
CDR3 protein: CASSLKKNLAGELFF
CDR3 DNA: TGTGCCAGCAGTTTAAAAAAAAATCTCGCCGGGGAGCTGTTTTTT

clone size: -
CDR3 length: 15
D gene: TRBD2
V gene: TRBV10-3
J gene: TRBJ2-1
CDR3 protein: CAISSGTSGYNEQFF
CDR3 DNA: TGTGCCATCAGTTCCGGGACTAGCGGTTACAATGAGCAGTTCTTC

clone size: few
CDR3 length: 12
D gene: -
V gene: TRBV2
J gene: TRBJ2-5
CDR3 protein: CAGGPYQETQYF
CDR3 DNA: TGTGCCGGAGGACCGTACCAAGAGACCCAGTACTTC

clone size: -
CDR3 length: 14
D gene: -
V gene: TRBV11-2
J gene: TRBJ2-7
CDR3 protein: CASSQRTVSYEQYF
CDR3 DNA: TGTGCCAGCAGCCAACGGACAGTCTCCTACGAGCAGTACTTC

clone size: -
CDR3 length: 17
D gene: -
V gene: TRBV7-2
J gene: TRBJ2-2
CDR3 protein: CASSLGLALANTGELFF
CDR3 DNA: TGTGCCAGCAGCTTAGGTCTAGCTTTGGCGAACACCGGGGAGCTGTTTTTT

clone size: -
CDR3 length: 13
D gene: -
V gene: TRBV28
J gene: TRBJ1-4
CDR3 protein: CASSLLRDEKLFF
CDR3 DNA: TGTGCCAGCAGTCTTCTTCGGGATGAAAAACTGTTTTTT

clone size: -
CDR3 length: 17
D gene: TRBD1
V gene: TRBV27
J gene: TRBJ2-1
CDR3 protein: CASSLRSYGTGKNEQFF
CDR3 DNA: TGTGCCAGCAGTTTAAGGAGTTATGGGACAGGGAAAAATGAGCAGTTCTTC

clone size: -
CDR3 length: 15
D gene: -
V gene: TRBV10-2
J gene: TRBJ2-6
CDR3 protein: CASMPDGAGANVLTF
CDR3 DNA: TGCGCCAGCATGCCCGACGGGGCTGGGGCCAACGTCCTGACTTTC

clone size: -
CDR3 length: 15
D gene: TRBD1
V gene: TRBV27
J gene: TRBJ1-5
CDR3 protein: CASSLRGQGNQPQHF
CDR3 DNA: TGTGCCAGCAGTTTACGGGGACAGGGCAATCAGCCCCAGCATTTT

clone size: -
CDR3 length: 18
D gene: -
V gene: TRBV5-1
J gene: TRBJ2-2
CDR3 protein: CASSRGILAGINTGELFF
CDR3 DNA: TGCGCCAGCAGCCGGGGCATCTTGGCGGGGATTAACACCGGGGAGCTGTTTTTT

clone size: -
CDR3 length: 15
D gene: TRBD1
V gene: TRBV28
J gene: TRBJ2-7
CDR3 protein: CASSPRDRETYEQYF
CDR3 DNA: TGTGCCAGCAGTCCCCGGGACAGGGAGACCTACGAGCAGTACTTC

clone size: -
CDR3 length: 15
D gene: TRBD2
V gene: TRBV28
J gene: TRBJ2-1
CDR3 protein: CASSGWTSGSNEQFF
CDR3 DNA: TGTGCCAGCAGTGGGTGGACTAGCGGGAGCAATGAGCAGTTCTTC

clone size: -
CDR3 length: 16
D gene: -
V gene: TRBV27
J gene: TRBJ2-1
CDR3 protein: CASSSKNKNINNEQFF
CDR3 DNA: TGTGCCAGCAGTTCCAAAAACAAGAATATTAACAATGAGCAGTTCTTC

clone size: -
CDR3 length: 15
D gene: -
V gene: TRBV18
J gene: TRBJ1-4
CDR3 protein: CASSPGRPINEKLFF
CDR3 DNA: TGTGCCAGCTCACCGGGGCGGCCCATTAATGAAAAACTGTTTTTT

clone size: -
CDR3 length: 14
D gene: -
V gene: TRBV6-5
J gene: TRBJ1-1
CDR3 protein: CASSSVGRNTEAFF
CDR3 DNA: TGTGCCAGCAGCTCGGTTGGGAGGAACACTGAAGCTTTCTTT

clone size: -
CDR3 length: 15
D gene: TRBD2
V gene: TRBV7-2
J gene: TRBJ2-1
CDR3 protein: CASSPVAGGRNEQFF
CDR3 DNA: TGTGCCAGCAGCCCAGTAGCGGGAGGGCGCAATGAGCAGTTCTTC

clone size: few
CDR3 length: 15
D gene: TRBD1
V gene: TRBV10-2
J gene: TRBJ2-5
CDR3 protein: CASSDRGQGLETQYF
CDR3 DNA: TGCGCCAGCAGTGATAGGGGACAGGGGTTGGAGACCCAGTACTTC

clone size: once
CDR3 length: 14
D gene: TRBD1
V gene: TRBV7-2
J gene: TRBJ2-2
CDR3 protein: CASSRQGYTGELFF
CDR3 DNA: TGTGCCAGCAGCAGACAGGGCTACACCGGGGAGCTGTTTTTT

clone size: -
CDR3 length: 15
D gene: -
V gene: TRBV7-2
J gene: TRBJ2-1
CDR3 protein: CASSLRGGSYNEQFF
CDR3 DNA: TGTGCCAGCAGCTTAAGGGGGGGGTCCTACAATGAGCAGTTCTTC

clone size: -
CDR3 length: 13
D gene: -
V gene: TRBV10-3
J gene: TRBJ2-2
CDR3 protein: CAISEQYTGELFF
CDR3 DNA: TGTGCCATCAGTGAACAGTACACCGGGGAGCTGTTTTTT

clone size: -
CDR3 length: 14
D gene: -
V gene: TRBV4-1
J gene: TRBJ2-1
CDR3 protein: CASSRGGAGNEQFF
CDR3 DNA: TGCGCCAGCAGCCGAGGGGGAGCCGGAAATGAGCAGTTCTTC

clone size: few
CDR3 length: 15
D gene: -
V gene: TRBV5-1
J gene: TRBJ2-6
CDR3 protein: CASSLSSTGANVLTF
CDR3 DNA: TGCGCCAGCAGCTTATCGAGTACTGGGGCCAACGTCCTGACTTTC

clone size: -
CDR3 length: 13
D gene: TRBD1
V gene: TRBV5-3
J gene: TRBJ1-2
CDR3 protein: CARRGTGGDGYTF
CDR3 DNA: TGTGCCAGAAGAGGGACAGGGGGGGATGGCTACACCTTC

clone size: -
CDR3 length: 15
D gene: -
V gene: TRBV7-9
J gene: TRBJ2-1
CDR3 protein: CASRPSFSSYNEQFF
CDR3 DNA: TGTGCCAGCAGGCCCTCCTTCAGCTCCTACAATGAGCAGTTCTTC

clone size: -
CDR3 length: 14
D gene: -
V gene: TRBV11-3
J gene: TRBJ2-1
CDR3 protein: CASSLGRISNEQFF
CDR3 DNA: TGTGCCAGCAGCTTGGGGAGGATAAGCAATGAGCAGTTCTTC

clone size: -
CDR3 length: 15
D gene: TRBD1
V gene: TRBV4-3
J gene: TRBJ2-7
CDR3 protein: CASSRGQGDTYEQYF
CDR3 DNA: TGCGCCAGCAGCCGCGGACAGGGCGATACCTACGAGCAGTACTTC

clone size: -
CDR3 length: 16
D gene: TRBD2
V gene: TRBV27
J gene: TRBJ2-2
CDR3 protein: CASSFVSGSPPGELFF
CDR3 DNA: TGTGCCAGCAGTTTCGTAAGCGGGAGTCCCCCCGGGGAGCTGTTTTTT

clone size: -
CDR3 length: 15
D gene: TRBD2
V gene: TRBV13
J gene: TRBJ2-7
CDR3 protein: CASSLRREGRDEQYF
CDR3 DNA: TGTGCCAGCAGCTTACGCCGGGAGGGCCGGGACGAGCAGTACTTC

clone size: -
CDR3 length: 16
D gene: TRBD1
V gene: TRBV5-4
J gene: TRBJ1-1
CDR3 protein: CASSLDLQGAGTEAFF
CDR3 DNA: TGTGCCAGCAGCTTGGATCTACAGGGGGCCGGTACTGAAGCTTTCTTT

clone size: -
CDR3 length: 15
D gene: TRBD1
V gene: TRBV7-2
J gene: TRBJ1-5
CDR3 protein: CASSLATGSNQPQHF
CDR3 DNA: TGTGCCAGCAGCTTAGCGACAGGGTCCAATCAGCCCCAGCATTTT

clone size: -
CDR3 length: 16
D gene: -
V gene: TRBV6-6
J gene: TRBJ2-1
CDR3 protein: CASSPQERNPYNEQFF
CDR3 DNA: TGTGCCAGCAGTCCTCAAGAGCGTAACCCCTACAATGAGCAGTTCTTC

clone size: once
CDR3 length: 14
D gene: TRBD1
V gene: TRBV28
J gene: TRBJ2-2
CDR3 protein: CASSRGQGRGELFF
CDR3 DNA: TGTGCCAGCAGCCGGGGACAGGGCAGGGGGGAGCTGTTTTTT